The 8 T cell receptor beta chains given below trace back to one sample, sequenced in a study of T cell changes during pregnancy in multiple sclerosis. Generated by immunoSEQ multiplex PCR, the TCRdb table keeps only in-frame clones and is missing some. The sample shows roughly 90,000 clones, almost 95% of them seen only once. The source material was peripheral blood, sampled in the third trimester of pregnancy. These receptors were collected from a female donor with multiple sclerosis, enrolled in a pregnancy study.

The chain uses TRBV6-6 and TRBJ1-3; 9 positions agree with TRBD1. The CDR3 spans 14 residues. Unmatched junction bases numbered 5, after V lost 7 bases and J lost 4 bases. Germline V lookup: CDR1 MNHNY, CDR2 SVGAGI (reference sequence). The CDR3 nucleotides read TGTGCCAGCACCTTTGGACAGGGGGGAAACACCATATATTTT. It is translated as CASTFGQGGNTIYF.

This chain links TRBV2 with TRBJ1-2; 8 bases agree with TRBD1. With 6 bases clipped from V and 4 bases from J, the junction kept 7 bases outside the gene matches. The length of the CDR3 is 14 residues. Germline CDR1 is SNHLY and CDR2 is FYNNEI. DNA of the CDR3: TGTGCCAGCAGGGGTAGGACAGGGATCTATGGCTACACCTTC. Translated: CASRGRTGIYGYTF.

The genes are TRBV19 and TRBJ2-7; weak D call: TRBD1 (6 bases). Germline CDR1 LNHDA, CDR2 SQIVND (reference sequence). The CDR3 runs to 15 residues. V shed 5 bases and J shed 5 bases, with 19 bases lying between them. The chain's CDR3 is CASSAQPPQGHEQYF. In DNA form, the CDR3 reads TGTGCCAGTAGTGCCCAACCCCCACAGGGTCACGAGCAGTACTTC.

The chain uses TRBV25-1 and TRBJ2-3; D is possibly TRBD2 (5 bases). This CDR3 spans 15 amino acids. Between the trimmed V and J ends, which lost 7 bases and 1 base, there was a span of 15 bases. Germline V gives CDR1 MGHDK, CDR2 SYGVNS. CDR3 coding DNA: TGTGCCAGCACTACTAGTAGGAAGGGCACAGATACGCAGTATTTT. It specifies CASTTSRKGTDTQYF.

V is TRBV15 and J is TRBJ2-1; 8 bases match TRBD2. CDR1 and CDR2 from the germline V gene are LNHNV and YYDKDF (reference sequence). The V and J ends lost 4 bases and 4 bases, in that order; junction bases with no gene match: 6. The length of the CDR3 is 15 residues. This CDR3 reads CATSKEAGDYNEQFF. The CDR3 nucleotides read TGTGCCACCAGCAAGGAAGCGGGAGATTACAATGAGCAGTTCTTC. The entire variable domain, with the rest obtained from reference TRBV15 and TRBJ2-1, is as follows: DAMVIQNPRYQVTQFGKPVTLSCSQTLNHNVMYWYQQKSSQAPKLLFHYYDKDFNNEADTPDNFQSRRPNTSFCFLDIRSPGLGDTAMYLCATSKEAGDYNEQFFGPGTRLTVL.

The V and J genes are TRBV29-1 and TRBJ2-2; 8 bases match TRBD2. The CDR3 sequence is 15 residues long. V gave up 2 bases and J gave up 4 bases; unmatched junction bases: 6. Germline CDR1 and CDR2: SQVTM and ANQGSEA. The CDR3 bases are TGCAGCGTTGAACCCCGGGAGGGCCGCACCGGGGAGCTGTTTTTT. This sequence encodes CSVEPREGRTGELFF.

The CDR3 coding sequence is TGTGCCAGCTCACCCAGTTATCAGGATAGCACTGAAGCTTTCTTT. Protein sequence: CASSPSYQDSTEAFF. The chain uses TRBV18 and TRBJ1-1; D ambiguous. V shed 3 bases and J shed 4 bases, with 15 bases lying between them. This CDR3 has 15 amino acids. Germline V gene data show CDR1 as KGHSH and CDR2 as LQKENI.

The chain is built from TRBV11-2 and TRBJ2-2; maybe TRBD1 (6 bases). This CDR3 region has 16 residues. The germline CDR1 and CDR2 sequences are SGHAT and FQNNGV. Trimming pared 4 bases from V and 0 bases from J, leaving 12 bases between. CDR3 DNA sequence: TGTGCCAGCAGCTCCTCGACAGGTCCGAACACCGGGGAGCTGTTTTTT. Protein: CASSSSTGPNTGELFF.